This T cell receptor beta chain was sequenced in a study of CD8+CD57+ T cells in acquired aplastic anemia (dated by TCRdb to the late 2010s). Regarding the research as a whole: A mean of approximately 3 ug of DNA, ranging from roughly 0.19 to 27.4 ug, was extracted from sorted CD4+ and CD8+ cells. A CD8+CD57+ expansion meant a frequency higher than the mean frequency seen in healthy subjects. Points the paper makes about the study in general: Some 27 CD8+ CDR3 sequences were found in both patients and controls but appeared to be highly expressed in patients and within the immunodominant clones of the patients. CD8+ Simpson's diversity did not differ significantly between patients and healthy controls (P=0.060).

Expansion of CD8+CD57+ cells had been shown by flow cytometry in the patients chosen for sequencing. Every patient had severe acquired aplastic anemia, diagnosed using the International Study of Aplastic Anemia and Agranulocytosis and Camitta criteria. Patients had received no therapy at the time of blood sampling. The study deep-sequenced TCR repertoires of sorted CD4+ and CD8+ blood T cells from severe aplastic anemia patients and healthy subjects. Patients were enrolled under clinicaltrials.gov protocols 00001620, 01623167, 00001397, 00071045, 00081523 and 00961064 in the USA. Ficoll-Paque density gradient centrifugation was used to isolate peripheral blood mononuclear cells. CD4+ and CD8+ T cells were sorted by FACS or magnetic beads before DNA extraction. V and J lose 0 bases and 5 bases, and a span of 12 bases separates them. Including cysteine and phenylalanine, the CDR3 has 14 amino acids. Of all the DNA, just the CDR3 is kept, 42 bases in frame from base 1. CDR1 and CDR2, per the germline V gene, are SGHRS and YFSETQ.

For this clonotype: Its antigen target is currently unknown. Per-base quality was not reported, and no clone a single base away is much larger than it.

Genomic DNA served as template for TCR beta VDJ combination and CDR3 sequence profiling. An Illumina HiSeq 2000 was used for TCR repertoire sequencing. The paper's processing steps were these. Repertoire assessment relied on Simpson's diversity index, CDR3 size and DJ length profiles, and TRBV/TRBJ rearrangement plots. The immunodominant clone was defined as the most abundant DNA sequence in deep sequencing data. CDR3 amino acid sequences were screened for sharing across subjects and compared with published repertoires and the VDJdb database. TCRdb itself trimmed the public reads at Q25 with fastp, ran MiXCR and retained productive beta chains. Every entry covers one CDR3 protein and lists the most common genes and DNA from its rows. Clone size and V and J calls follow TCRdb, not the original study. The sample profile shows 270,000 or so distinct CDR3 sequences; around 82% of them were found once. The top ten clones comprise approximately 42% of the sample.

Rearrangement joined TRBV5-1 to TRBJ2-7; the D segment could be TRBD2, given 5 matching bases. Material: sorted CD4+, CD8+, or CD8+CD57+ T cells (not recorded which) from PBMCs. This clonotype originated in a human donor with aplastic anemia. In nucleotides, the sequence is TGCGCCAGCAGCTTGGAGGGAGCAACTAACGAGCAGTACTTC. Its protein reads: CASSLEGATNEQYF.